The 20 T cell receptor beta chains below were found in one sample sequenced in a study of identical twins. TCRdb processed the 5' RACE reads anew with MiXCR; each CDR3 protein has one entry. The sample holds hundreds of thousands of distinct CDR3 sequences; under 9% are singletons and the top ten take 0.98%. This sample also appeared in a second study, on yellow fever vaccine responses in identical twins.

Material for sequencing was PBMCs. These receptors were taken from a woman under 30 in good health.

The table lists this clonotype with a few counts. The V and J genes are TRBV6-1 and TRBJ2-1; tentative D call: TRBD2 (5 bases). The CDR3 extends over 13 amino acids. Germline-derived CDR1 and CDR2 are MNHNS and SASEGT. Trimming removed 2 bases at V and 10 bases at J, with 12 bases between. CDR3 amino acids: CASSERLAYEQFF. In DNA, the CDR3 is TGTGCCAGCAGTGAACGGCTAGCATACGAGCAGTTCTTC.

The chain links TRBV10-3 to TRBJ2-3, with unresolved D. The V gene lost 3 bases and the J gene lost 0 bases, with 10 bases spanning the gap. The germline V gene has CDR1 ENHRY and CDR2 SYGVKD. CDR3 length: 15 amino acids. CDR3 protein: CAISEVTSSTDTQYF. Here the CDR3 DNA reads TGTGCCATCAGTGAAGTGACGAGTAGCACAGATACGCAGTATTTT.

The CDR3 region has the DNA TGCAGTGCTAGAGATCCGTCCAGGGGTGACTACGAGCAGTACTTC. The encoded protein is CSARDPSRGDYEQYF. The genes are TRBV20-1 and TRBJ2-7, with D maybe TRBD1 (6 bases). The germline V and J ends were trimmed by 0 bases and 3 bases, with 15 bases remaining between them. The CDR3 runs 15 residues. The germline V gene encodes CDR1 DFQATT and CDR2 SNEGSKA (reference sequence).

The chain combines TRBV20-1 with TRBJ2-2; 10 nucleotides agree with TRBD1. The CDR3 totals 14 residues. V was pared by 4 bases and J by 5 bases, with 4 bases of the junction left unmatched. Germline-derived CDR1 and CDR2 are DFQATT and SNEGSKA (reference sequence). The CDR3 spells CSATDRGHTGELFF. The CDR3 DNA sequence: TGCAGTGCTACCGACAGGGGGCATACCGGGGAGCTGTTTTTT.

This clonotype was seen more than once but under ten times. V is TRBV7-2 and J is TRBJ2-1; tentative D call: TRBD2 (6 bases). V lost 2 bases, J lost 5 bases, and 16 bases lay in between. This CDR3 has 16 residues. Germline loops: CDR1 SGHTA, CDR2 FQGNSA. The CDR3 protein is CASSLRVGGLHNEQFF. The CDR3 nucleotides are TGTGCCAGCAGCTTAAGGGTGGGGGGACTTCACAATGAGCAGTTCTTC.

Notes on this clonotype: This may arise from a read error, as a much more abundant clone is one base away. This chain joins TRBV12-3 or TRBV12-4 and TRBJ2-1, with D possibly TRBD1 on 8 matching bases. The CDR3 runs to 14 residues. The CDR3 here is CASTPDRAGREQLF. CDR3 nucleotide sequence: TGTGCCAGCACCCCGGACAGGGCGGGGAGGGAGCAGTTGTTC.

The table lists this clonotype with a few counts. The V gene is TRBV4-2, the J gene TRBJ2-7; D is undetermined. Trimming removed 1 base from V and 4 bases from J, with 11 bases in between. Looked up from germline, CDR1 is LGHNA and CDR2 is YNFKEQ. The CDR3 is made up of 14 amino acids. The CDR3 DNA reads TGTGCCAGCAGCCAAGGATCCGCTGGGTACGAGCAGTACTTC. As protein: CASSQGSAGYEQYF.

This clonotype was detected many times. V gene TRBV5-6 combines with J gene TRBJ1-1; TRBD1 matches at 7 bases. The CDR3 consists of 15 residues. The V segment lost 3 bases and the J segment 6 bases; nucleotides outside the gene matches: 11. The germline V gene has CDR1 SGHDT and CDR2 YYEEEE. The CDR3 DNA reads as TGTGCCAGCAGCTCCGGAACAGGGGTGGTCTCTGAAGCTTTCTTT. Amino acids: CASSSGTGVVSEAFF. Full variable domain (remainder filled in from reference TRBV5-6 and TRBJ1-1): DAGVTQSPTHLIKTRGQQVTLRCSPKSGHDTVSWYQQALGQGPQFIFQYYEEEERQRGNFPDRFSGHQFPNYSSELNVNALLLGDSALYLCASSSGTGVVSEAFFGQGTRLTVV.

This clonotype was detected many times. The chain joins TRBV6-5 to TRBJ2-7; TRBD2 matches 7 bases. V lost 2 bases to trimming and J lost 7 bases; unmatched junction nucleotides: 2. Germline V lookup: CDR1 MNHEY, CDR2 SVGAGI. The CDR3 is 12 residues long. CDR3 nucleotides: TGTGCCAGCAGTTACCCCGGGGGGGAGCAGTACTTC. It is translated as CASSYPGGEQYF.

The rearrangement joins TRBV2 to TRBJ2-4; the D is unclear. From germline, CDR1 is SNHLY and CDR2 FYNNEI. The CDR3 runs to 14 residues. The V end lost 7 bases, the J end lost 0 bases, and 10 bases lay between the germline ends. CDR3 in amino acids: CASMQALAKNIQYF. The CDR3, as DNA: TGTGCCAGCATGCAGGCCCTAGCCAAAAACATTCAGTACTTC.

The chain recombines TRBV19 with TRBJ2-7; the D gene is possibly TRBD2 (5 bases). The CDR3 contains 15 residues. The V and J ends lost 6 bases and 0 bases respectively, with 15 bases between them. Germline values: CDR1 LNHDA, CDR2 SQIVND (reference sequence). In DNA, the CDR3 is TGTGCCAGTAGCCCGAGGGCGGAAAGCTCCTACGAGCAGTACTTC. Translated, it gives CASSPRAESSYEQYF. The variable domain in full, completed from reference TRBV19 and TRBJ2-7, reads DGGITQSPKYLFRKEGQNVTLSCEQNLNHDAMYWYRQDPGQGLRLIYYSQIVNDFQKGDIAEGYSVSREKKESFPLTVTSAQKNPTAFYLCASSPRAESSYEQYFGPGTRLTVT.

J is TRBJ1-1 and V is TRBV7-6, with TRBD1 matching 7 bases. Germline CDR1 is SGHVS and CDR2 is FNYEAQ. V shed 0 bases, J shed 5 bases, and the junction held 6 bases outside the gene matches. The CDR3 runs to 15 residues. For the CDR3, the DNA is TGTGCCAGCAGCTTAGCGGACAGGTCAGGGACTGAAGCTTTCTTT. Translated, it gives CASSLADRSGTEAFF.

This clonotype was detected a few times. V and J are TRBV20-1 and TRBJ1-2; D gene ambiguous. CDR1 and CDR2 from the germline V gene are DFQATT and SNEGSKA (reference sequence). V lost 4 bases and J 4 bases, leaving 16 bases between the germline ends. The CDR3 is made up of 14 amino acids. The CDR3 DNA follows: TGCAGTGCTACCGTTTCGCGGCATTCCTATGGCTACACCTTC. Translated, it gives CSATVSRHSYGYTF.

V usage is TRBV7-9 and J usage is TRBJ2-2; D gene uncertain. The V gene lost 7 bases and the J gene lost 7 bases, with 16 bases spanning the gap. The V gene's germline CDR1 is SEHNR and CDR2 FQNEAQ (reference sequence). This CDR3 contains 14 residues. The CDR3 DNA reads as TGTGCCAGCACCCCGCCCCGGGCAGACGGGGAGCTGTTTTTT. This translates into CASTPPRADGELFF.

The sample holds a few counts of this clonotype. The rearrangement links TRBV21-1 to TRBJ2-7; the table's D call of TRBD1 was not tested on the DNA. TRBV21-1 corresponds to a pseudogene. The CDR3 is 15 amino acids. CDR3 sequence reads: CASSKMRDRVNEQYF. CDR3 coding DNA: TGTGCCAGCAGCAAAATGCGAGACAGGGTCAACGAGCAGTACTTC.

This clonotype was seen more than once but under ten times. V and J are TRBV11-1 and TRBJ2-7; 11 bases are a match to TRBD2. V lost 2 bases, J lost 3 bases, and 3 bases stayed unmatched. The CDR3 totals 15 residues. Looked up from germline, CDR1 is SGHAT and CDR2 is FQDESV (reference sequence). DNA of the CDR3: TGTGCCAGCAGCTTAACACTAGCGGGAGTCTACGAGCAGTACTTC. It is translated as CASSLTLAGVYEQYF.

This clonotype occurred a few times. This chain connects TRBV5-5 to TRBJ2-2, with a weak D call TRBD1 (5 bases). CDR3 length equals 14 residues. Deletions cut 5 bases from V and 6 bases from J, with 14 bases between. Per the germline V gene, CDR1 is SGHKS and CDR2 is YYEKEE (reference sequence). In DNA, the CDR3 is TGTGCCAGCAGGAGACAGCTTGCCGCCGGGGAGCTGTTTTTT. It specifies CASRRQLAAGELFF.

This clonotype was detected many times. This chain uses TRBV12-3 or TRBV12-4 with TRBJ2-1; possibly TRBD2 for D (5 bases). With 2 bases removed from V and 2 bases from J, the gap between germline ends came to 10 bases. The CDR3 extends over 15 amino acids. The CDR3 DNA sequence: TGTGCCAGCAGTTTAAGGGAGCTCGCCTACAATGAGCAGTTCTTC. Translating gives CASSLRELAYNEQFF.

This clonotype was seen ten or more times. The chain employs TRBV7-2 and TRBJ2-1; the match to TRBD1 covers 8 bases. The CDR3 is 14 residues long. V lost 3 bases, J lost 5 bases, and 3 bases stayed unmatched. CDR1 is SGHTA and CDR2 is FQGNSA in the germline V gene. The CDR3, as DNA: TGTGCCAGCAGCTTTCGACAGGGGAACAATGAGCAGTTCTTC. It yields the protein CASSFRQGNNEQFF.

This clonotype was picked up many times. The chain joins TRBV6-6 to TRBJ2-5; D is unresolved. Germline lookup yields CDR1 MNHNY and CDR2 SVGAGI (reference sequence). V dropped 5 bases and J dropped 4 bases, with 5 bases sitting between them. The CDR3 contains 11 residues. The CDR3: CASSQLETQYF. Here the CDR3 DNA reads TGTGCCAGCAGTCAGCTAGAGACCCAGTACTTC.